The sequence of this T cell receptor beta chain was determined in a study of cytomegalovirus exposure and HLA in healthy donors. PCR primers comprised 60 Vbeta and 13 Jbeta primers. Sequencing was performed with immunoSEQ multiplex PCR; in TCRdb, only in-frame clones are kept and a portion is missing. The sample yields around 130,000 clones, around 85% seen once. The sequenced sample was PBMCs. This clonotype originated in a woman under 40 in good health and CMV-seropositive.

The CDR3 loop reads CASSTRTGVSSYNEQFF. CDR3 bases: TGTGCCAGCAGTACCAGGACAGGGGTCAGCTCCTACAATGAGCAGTTCTTC. This chain connects TRBV28 to TRBJ2-1; TRBD1 matches at 9 bases. J was trimmed by 0 bases and V by 5 bases; bases with no gene match: 8. From germline, CDR1 is MDHEN and CDR2 SYDVKM. This CDR3 contains 17 residues.